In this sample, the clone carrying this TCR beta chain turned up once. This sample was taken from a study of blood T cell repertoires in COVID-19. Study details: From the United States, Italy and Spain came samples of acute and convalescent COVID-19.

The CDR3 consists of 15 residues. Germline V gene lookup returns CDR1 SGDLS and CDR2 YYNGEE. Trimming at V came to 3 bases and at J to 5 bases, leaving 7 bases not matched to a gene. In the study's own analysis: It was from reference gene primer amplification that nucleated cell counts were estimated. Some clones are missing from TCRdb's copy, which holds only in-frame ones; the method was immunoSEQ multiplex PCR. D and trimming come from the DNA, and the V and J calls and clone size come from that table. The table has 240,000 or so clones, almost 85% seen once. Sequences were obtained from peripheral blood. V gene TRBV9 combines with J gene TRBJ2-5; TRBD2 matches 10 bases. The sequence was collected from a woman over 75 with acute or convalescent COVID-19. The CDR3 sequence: CASSEGLARWETQYF. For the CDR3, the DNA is TGTGCCAGCAGCGAGGGACTAGCGAGGTGGGAGACCCAGTACTTC.